Sequencing of this T cell receptor beta chain was carried out in a study of blood T cell repertoires in COVID-19. Study summary: Specimens from acute and convalescent COVID-19 originated in the United States, Italy and Spain. From T cells, B-cell-depleted T cells, or PBMCs came the material, which was cDNA or gDNA.

This clone was seen a single time. Original data processing: Amplification with reference gene primers provided the estimates of nucleated cell counts. Libraries were prepared by immunoSEQ multiplex PCR; TCRdb keeps only in-frame clonotypes and omits some of them. D and trimming come from the DNA, and the V and J calls and clone size come from that table. Here the sample spans about 88,000 clones, about 85% being singletons. The sample was peripheral blood. This TCR derives from a woman aged 70 to 79 with acute or convalescent COVID-19.

The CDR3 DNA follows: TGTGCCAGCAGCGCGCCAGGGGCCACTGAAGCTTTCTTT. Translating it yields CASSAPGATEAFF. This chain joins TRBV7-9 and TRBJ1-1, with D possibly TRBD1 on 6 matching bases. The CDR3 totals 13 residues. The V and J ends lost 5 bases and 4 bases respectively, with 11 bases between them. CDR1 is SEHNR, CDR2 FQNEAQ, per germline (reference sequence).